The 26 T cell receptor beta chains listed next were all sequenced from one sample in a study of vaccination effects on CD4 cells after COVID-19. After more than 8 days in culture, the CD4+ T cells were isolated. The person had PCR-confirmed SARS-CoV-2 infection between March and December 2020. It was two doses of either the BNT162b2 or mRNA-1273 vaccine that participants received. The assay was immunoSEQ multiplex PCR, and TCRdb's table has in-frame clones only and misses some. The table shows around 53,000 clones, with about 70% occurring only once. These receptors are not linked to any known antigen. Sequencing used CD4+ T cells from PBMCs cultured without peptide, obtained after COVID-19 vaccination. Source of these receptors: a human donor who had a prior SARS-CoV-2 infection.

V is TRBV5-1 and J is TRBJ2-3, with 7 bases that match TRBD2. Germline CDR1 SGHRS, CDR2 YFSETQ. Trimming cost V 2 bases and J 3 bases; bases outside gene matches: 3. The CDR3 has 14 residues. Here the CDR3 reads CASSFQRGTDTQYF. The CDR3 DNA is TGCGCCAGCAGCTTCCAGCGGGGAACAGATACGCAGTATTTT.

The chain carries TRBV7-2 and TRBJ2-3; the match to TRBD2 covers 13 bases. CDR3 length equals 19 residues. V lost 1 base and J lost 3; bases outside the gene matches: 10. In germline, CDR1 is SGHTA, CDR2 FQGNSA. In DNA, the CDR3 is TGTGCCAGCAGCTTAGATGGACTAGCGGGAGTCGGCGAAACAGATACGCAGTATTTT. Translation gives CASSLDGLAGVGETDTQYF.

V and J are TRBV10-3 and TRBJ2-7; 14 nucleotides match TRBD2. The length of the CDR3 is 15 residues. Looked up from germline, CDR1 is ENHRY and CDR2 is SYGVKD. Trimming removed 3 bases from V and 9 bases from J; junction bases left unmatched: 7. Here the CDR3 reads CAISEPGLAGVRQYF. CDR3 sequence (DNA): TGTGCCATCAGTGAACCGGGACTAGCGGGAGTTAGGCAGTACTTC.

The rearrangement links TRBV7-9 to TRBJ2-6; D gene unclear. Germline V gives CDR1 SEHNR, CDR2 FQNEAQ (reference sequence). Trimming removed 7 bases from V and 2 bases from J, with 9 bases in between. The CDR3 sequence is 14 residues long. The CDR3 bases are TGTGCCAGCACAAAGAGAACTGGGGCCAACGTCCTGACTTTC. Its translation is CASTKRTGANVLTF. Full variable domain (missing parts from reference TRBV7-9 and TRBJ2-6): DTGVSQNPRHKITKRGQNVTFRCDPISEHNRLYWYRQTLGQGPEFLTYFQNEAQLEKSRLLSDRFSAERPKGSFSTLEIQRTEQGDSAMYLCASTKRTGANVLTFGAGSRLTVL.

The gene calls are TRBV4-2 and TRBJ2-7; 8 bases match TRBD2. The V segment lost 2 bases and the J segment 2 bases; nucleotides outside the gene matches: 5. The CDR3 totals 15 residues. Looked up from germline, CDR1 is LGHNA and CDR2 is YNFKEQ. The CDR3 is CASSQLLAGTYEQYF. CDR3 DNA: TGTGCCAGCAGCCAATTATTAGCGGGAACCTACGAGCAGTACTTC.

This clone occurred a few times. The CDR3 nucleotides are TGTGCCACCAGCAGAGGTGGAGCTAGCGGGAGTTACGAGCAGTACTTC. It specifies CATSRGGASGSYEQYF. The rearrangement joins TRBV15 to TRBJ2-7, with 10 bases matching TRBD2. With V trimmed by 1 base and J by 4 bases, 7 bases remained unmatched. Germline assignment: CDR1 LNHNV and CDR2 YYDKDF (reference sequence). There are 16 residues in the CDR3. The full variable domain, its missing parts supplied by reference TRBV15 and TRBJ2-7, is DAMVIQNPRYQVTQFGKPVTLSCSQTLNHNVMYWYQQKSSQAPKLLFHYYDKDFNNEADTPDNFQSRRPNTSFCFLDIRSPGLGDTAMYLCATSRGGASGSYEQYFGPGTRLTVT.

The CDR3 sequence is CASSLEVAGQETQYF. CDR3 nucleotides: TGCGCCAGCAGCTTGGAAGTAGCGGGGCAGGAGACCCAGTACTTC. The chain recombines TRBV5-1 with TRBJ2-5, with 8 bases lining up with TRBD2. CDR1 and CDR2 from the germline V gene are SGHRS and YFSETQ. The V and J ends lost 0 bases and 5 bases, in that order; junction bases with no gene match: 6. The CDR3 runs to 15 residues.

The chain has TRBV13 and TRBJ1-1; 7 bases align to TRBD1. V gave up 4 bases and J gave up 3 bases; unmatched junction bases: 5. The CDR3 length is 14 residues. CDR1 is PRHDT and CDR2 is FYEKMQ in the germline V gene (reference sequence). The DNA for the CDR3 is TGTGCCAGCAGCTCCGGGACAGAGTACACTGAAGCTTTCTTT. Translating it yields CASSSGTEYTEAFF.

V is TRBV9 and J is TRBJ1-2; tentatively, D is TRBD1 (6 bases). The CDR3 is 16 amino acids. V was clipped by 4 bases and J by 0 bases, with 16 bases between them. The V gene's germline CDR1 is SGDLS and CDR2 YYNGEE. The CDR3 DNA reads as TGTGCCAGCAGCTCCAGGGGTAGGGGGACTAACTATGGCTACACCTTC. Translated, it gives CASSSRGRGTNYGYTF.

The J gene is TRBJ2-3, the V gene TRBV11-3; D unresolved. The CDR3 is 14 residues long. V was clipped by 5 bases and J by 0 bases, with 9 bases between them. The germline CDR1 and CDR2 sequences are SGHNT and YENEEA. The CDR3 coding sequence is TGTGCCAGCAGCGCCCAATCTAGCACAGATACGCAGTATTTT. Its protein product is CASSAQSSTDTQYF.

This clone occurred a few times. The V gene is TRBV9, the J gene TRBJ2-5, with 10 bases aligning to TRBD2. There are 17 residues in the CDR3. Germline V lookup: CDR1 SGDLS, CDR2 YYNGEE. Losses at the gene ends were 0 bases for V and 4 bases for J; bases not matched to a gene: 9. CDR3 nucleotides: TGTGCCAGCAGCGTAGGGGTGGCTAGCGGGGGTATAGAGACCCAGTACTTC. Amino acid sequence: CASSVGVASGGIETQYF.

The rearrangement links TRBV19 to TRBJ2-6; D gene unclear. The CDR3 has 15 amino acids. Trimming took 1 base from V and 2 from J, leaving 6 bases between them. Germline CDR1 is LNHDA and CDR2 is SQIVND (reference sequence). CDR3 bases: TGTGCCAGTAGTATAGGCGCTGCTGGGGCCAACGTCCTGACTTTC. Translating it yields CASSIGAAGANVLTF. The whole variable domain, filled in from reference TRBV19 and TRBJ2-6, reads DGGITQSPKYLFRKEGQNVTLSCEQNLNHDAMYWYRQDPGQGLRLIYYSQIVNDFQKGDIAEGYSVSREKKESFPLTVTSAQKNPTAFYLCASSIGAAGANVLTFGAGSRLTVL.

The chain combines TRBV5-1 with TRBJ2-7, with 8 bases matching TRBD1. The CDR3 spans 15 residues. Germline V gives CDR1 SGHRS, CDR2 YFSETQ. V shed 4 bases and J 0 bases; nucleotides not matched to a gene: 6. The CDR3 here is CASSSRQGSSYEQYF. In DNA form, the CDR3 reads TGCGCCAGCAGCAGTAGACAGGGGAGCTCCTACGAGCAGTACTTC.

The genes are TRBV19 and TRBJ2-2, with TRBD1 identical over 8 bases. Germline lookup yields CDR1 LNHDA and CDR2 SQIVND (reference sequence). The trim removed 5 bases at V and 7 bases at J, leaving 9 bases unmatched. The CDR3 extends over 15 amino acids. CDR3 sequence: CASSPRADRGGELFF. For the CDR3, the DNA is TGTGCCAGTAGTCCCAGGGCCGACAGGGGCGGGGAGCTGTTTTTT.

The chain links TRBV5-1 to TRBJ1-4, with no clear D. The germline V gene encodes CDR1 SGHRS and CDR2 YFSETQ. The ends were cut back, 5 bases at V and 4 bases at J, with 12 bases in the middle. The CDR3 sequence is 14 residues long. CDR3 region: CASRRDGGNEKLFF. The CDR3 DNA is TGCGCCAGCAGGCGTGATGGAGGTAATGAAAAACTGTTTTTT.

The chain recombines TRBV18 with TRBJ2-7, with 10 bases matching TRBD2. J was trimmed by 5 bases and V by 6 bases; bases with no gene match: 16. CDR1 KGHSH and CDR2 LQKENI come from the germline V gene. The CDR3 is 17 residues long. The CDR3: CASSPRVPSGSDDEQYF. CDR3 bases: TGTGCCAGCTCCCCCCGGGTCCCTAGCGGGAGTGACGACGAGCAGTACTTC.

The chain's CDR3 is CASSLAAGLGEKLFF. CDR3 in DNA: TGTGCCAGCAGCTTAGCGGCGGGGTTGGGTGAAAAACTGTTTTTT. The rearrangement uses TRBV7-2 and TRBJ1-4; no clear D gene. Germline V gene data show CDR1 as SGHTA and CDR2 as FQGNSA. This CDR3 region has 15 residues. Trimming took off 0 bases at V and 7 bases at J, with 12 bases between the two ends.

This clone was found once. This sequence joins TRBV4-3 and TRBJ2-3; D call uncertain. Germline values: CDR1 LGHNA, CDR2 YSLEER. There are 14 residues in the CDR3. V lost 4 bases and J lost 2, with 10 bases in between. CDR3 residues: CASSRHQDTDTQYF. CDR3 DNA: TGCGCCAGCAGCCGTCACCAGGACACAGATACGCAGTATTTT.

The chain recombines TRBV20-1 with TRBJ2-7; D could derive from TRBD1 or TRBD2 (6 bases each). Germline CDR1 and CDR2: DFQATT and SNEGSKA (reference sequence). The CDR3 extends over 11 amino acids. The CDR3 bases are TGCAGCGGGGGACATACCTACGAGCAGTACTTC. Residues: CSGGHTYEQYF.

The J gene is TRBJ2-1, the V gene TRBV29-1; D not resolved. The CDR3 has 11 residues. Looked up from germline, CDR1 is SQVTM and CDR2 is ANQGSEA. The V end was cut by 8 bases, the J end by 7 bases, with 12 bases between. The CDR3 is CSQRSGNEQFF. The CDR3 DNA reads TGCAGCCAAAGGTCAGGTAATGAGCAGTTCTTC.

This clone was counted only a few times. One junction end disagrees with the germline gene, perhaps due to a read error. V gene TRBV7-7 combines with J gene TRBJ2-1; tentative D call: TRBD1 (6 bases). This CDR3 is built from 16 residues. Germline CDR1 reads SSHAT; CDR2 reads FNYEAQ (reference sequence). DNA for the CDR3: TGTGCTAGCAGCTTAAGGGCCAGGGGTTCCTACAATGAGCAGTTCTTC. Protein: CASSLRARGSYNEQFF.

The V and J genes are TRBV7-2 and TRBJ2-2; D gene uncertain. V lost 5 bases and J 4 bases, leaving 11 bases between the germline ends. Germline CDR1 reads SGHTA; CDR2 reads FQGNSA. The length of the CDR3 is 14 residues. The CDR3 DNA follows: TGTGCCAGCAGCCACGTGTGGGTCACCGGGGAGCTGTTTTTT. Translating it yields CASSHVWVTGELFF.

The chain uses TRBV4-2 and TRBJ2-7; weak D call: TRBD2 (5 bases). This CDR3 comprises 16 residues. Trimming removed 0 bases at V and 3 bases at J, with 15 bases between. Germline CDR1 is LGHNA and CDR2 is YNFKEQ. The DNA of the CDR3 is TGTGCCAGCAGCCAAGATCGGTTAACTAGGATCTACGAGCAGTACTTC. This sequence encodes CASSQDRLTRIYEQYF.

CDR3 DNA sequence: TGTGCCAGCAGCTTATACAGCATGGACGCAGCTTTCTTT. Protein: CASSLYSMDAAFF. The chain joins TRBV5-5 to TRBJ1-1; D not certain. In germline, CDR1 is SGHKS, CDR2 YYEKEE (reference sequence). Trimming left V 2 bases short and J 10 bases short, with 15 bases between. The CDR3 is 13 residues long.

The chain has TRBV4-3 and TRBJ1-6; no clear D. Trimming took off 1 base at V and 7 bases at J, with 8 bases between the two ends. The CDR3 spans 14 residues. The germline V gene encodes CDR1 LGHNA and CDR2 YSLEER. The CDR3, as DNA: TGCGCCAGCAGCCAAGTTTTAGAGAATTCACCCCTCCACTTT. Protein: CASSQVLENSPLHF.

Only one count was recorded for this clone. V usage is TRBV11-2 and J usage is TRBJ2-1; D is perhaps TRBD1 (6 bases). The CDR3 is made up of 14 amino acids. The V gene lost 1 base and the J gene lost 7 bases, with 11 bases spanning the gap. Germline V gene lookup returns CDR1 SGHAT and CDR2 FQNNGV. CDR3 region: CASSLGGQSNEQFF. CDR3 in DNA: TGTGCCAGCAGCTTAGGTGGACAGAGTAATGAGCAGTTCTTC.